Following are 2 T cell receptor beta chains from one sample sequenced in a study of identical twins. TCRdb reprocessed the 5' RACE reads with MiXCR, giving one entry per CDR3 protein. The sample lists 700,000 or so distinct CDR3 sequences; 8% to 9% were seen once. The same sample was also used in a study of yellow fever vaccine responses in identical twins.

Specimen: PBMCs. These receptors all stem from a woman in her late teens or twenties in good health.

The chain carries TRBV20-1 and TRBJ2-1, with a weak D call TRBD2 (6 bases). The germline gives CDR1 DFQATT, CDR2 SNEGSKA (reference sequence). CDR3 length: 20 residues. V was cut by 1 base and J by 3 bases, with 28 bases left in between. The CDR3 loop reads CSARAVDSGKRTFIYNEQFF. The CDR3 DNA sequence: TGCAGTGCTAGAGCTGTAGATAGCGGAAAAAGAACTTTTATCTACAATGAGCAGTTCTTC.

The chain has TRBV10-3 and TRBJ1-3, with D tentatively TRBD1 (6 bases). V was cut by 2 bases and J by 1 base, with 12 bases left in between. Germline CDR1 and CDR2: ENHRY and SYGVKD. This CDR3 contains 16 residues. The CDR3 DNA follows: TGTGCCATCAGTGAGGGCGGGGGCGATTCTGGAAACACCATATATTTT. Its translation: CAISEGGGDSGNTIYF.